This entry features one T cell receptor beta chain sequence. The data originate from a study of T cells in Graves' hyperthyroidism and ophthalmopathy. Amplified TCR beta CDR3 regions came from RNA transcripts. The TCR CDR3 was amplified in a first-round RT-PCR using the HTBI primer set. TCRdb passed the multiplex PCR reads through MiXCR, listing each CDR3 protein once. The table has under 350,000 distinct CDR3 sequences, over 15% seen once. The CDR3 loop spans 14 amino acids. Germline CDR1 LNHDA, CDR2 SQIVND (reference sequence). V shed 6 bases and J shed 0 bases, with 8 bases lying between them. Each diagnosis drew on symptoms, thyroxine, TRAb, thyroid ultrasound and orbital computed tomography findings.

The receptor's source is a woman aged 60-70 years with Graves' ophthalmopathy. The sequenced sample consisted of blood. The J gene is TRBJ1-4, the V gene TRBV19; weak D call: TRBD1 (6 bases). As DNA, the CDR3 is TGTGCCAGTAGGCAGGGGTCAACTAATGAAAAACTGTTTTTT. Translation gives CASRQGSTNEKLFF.